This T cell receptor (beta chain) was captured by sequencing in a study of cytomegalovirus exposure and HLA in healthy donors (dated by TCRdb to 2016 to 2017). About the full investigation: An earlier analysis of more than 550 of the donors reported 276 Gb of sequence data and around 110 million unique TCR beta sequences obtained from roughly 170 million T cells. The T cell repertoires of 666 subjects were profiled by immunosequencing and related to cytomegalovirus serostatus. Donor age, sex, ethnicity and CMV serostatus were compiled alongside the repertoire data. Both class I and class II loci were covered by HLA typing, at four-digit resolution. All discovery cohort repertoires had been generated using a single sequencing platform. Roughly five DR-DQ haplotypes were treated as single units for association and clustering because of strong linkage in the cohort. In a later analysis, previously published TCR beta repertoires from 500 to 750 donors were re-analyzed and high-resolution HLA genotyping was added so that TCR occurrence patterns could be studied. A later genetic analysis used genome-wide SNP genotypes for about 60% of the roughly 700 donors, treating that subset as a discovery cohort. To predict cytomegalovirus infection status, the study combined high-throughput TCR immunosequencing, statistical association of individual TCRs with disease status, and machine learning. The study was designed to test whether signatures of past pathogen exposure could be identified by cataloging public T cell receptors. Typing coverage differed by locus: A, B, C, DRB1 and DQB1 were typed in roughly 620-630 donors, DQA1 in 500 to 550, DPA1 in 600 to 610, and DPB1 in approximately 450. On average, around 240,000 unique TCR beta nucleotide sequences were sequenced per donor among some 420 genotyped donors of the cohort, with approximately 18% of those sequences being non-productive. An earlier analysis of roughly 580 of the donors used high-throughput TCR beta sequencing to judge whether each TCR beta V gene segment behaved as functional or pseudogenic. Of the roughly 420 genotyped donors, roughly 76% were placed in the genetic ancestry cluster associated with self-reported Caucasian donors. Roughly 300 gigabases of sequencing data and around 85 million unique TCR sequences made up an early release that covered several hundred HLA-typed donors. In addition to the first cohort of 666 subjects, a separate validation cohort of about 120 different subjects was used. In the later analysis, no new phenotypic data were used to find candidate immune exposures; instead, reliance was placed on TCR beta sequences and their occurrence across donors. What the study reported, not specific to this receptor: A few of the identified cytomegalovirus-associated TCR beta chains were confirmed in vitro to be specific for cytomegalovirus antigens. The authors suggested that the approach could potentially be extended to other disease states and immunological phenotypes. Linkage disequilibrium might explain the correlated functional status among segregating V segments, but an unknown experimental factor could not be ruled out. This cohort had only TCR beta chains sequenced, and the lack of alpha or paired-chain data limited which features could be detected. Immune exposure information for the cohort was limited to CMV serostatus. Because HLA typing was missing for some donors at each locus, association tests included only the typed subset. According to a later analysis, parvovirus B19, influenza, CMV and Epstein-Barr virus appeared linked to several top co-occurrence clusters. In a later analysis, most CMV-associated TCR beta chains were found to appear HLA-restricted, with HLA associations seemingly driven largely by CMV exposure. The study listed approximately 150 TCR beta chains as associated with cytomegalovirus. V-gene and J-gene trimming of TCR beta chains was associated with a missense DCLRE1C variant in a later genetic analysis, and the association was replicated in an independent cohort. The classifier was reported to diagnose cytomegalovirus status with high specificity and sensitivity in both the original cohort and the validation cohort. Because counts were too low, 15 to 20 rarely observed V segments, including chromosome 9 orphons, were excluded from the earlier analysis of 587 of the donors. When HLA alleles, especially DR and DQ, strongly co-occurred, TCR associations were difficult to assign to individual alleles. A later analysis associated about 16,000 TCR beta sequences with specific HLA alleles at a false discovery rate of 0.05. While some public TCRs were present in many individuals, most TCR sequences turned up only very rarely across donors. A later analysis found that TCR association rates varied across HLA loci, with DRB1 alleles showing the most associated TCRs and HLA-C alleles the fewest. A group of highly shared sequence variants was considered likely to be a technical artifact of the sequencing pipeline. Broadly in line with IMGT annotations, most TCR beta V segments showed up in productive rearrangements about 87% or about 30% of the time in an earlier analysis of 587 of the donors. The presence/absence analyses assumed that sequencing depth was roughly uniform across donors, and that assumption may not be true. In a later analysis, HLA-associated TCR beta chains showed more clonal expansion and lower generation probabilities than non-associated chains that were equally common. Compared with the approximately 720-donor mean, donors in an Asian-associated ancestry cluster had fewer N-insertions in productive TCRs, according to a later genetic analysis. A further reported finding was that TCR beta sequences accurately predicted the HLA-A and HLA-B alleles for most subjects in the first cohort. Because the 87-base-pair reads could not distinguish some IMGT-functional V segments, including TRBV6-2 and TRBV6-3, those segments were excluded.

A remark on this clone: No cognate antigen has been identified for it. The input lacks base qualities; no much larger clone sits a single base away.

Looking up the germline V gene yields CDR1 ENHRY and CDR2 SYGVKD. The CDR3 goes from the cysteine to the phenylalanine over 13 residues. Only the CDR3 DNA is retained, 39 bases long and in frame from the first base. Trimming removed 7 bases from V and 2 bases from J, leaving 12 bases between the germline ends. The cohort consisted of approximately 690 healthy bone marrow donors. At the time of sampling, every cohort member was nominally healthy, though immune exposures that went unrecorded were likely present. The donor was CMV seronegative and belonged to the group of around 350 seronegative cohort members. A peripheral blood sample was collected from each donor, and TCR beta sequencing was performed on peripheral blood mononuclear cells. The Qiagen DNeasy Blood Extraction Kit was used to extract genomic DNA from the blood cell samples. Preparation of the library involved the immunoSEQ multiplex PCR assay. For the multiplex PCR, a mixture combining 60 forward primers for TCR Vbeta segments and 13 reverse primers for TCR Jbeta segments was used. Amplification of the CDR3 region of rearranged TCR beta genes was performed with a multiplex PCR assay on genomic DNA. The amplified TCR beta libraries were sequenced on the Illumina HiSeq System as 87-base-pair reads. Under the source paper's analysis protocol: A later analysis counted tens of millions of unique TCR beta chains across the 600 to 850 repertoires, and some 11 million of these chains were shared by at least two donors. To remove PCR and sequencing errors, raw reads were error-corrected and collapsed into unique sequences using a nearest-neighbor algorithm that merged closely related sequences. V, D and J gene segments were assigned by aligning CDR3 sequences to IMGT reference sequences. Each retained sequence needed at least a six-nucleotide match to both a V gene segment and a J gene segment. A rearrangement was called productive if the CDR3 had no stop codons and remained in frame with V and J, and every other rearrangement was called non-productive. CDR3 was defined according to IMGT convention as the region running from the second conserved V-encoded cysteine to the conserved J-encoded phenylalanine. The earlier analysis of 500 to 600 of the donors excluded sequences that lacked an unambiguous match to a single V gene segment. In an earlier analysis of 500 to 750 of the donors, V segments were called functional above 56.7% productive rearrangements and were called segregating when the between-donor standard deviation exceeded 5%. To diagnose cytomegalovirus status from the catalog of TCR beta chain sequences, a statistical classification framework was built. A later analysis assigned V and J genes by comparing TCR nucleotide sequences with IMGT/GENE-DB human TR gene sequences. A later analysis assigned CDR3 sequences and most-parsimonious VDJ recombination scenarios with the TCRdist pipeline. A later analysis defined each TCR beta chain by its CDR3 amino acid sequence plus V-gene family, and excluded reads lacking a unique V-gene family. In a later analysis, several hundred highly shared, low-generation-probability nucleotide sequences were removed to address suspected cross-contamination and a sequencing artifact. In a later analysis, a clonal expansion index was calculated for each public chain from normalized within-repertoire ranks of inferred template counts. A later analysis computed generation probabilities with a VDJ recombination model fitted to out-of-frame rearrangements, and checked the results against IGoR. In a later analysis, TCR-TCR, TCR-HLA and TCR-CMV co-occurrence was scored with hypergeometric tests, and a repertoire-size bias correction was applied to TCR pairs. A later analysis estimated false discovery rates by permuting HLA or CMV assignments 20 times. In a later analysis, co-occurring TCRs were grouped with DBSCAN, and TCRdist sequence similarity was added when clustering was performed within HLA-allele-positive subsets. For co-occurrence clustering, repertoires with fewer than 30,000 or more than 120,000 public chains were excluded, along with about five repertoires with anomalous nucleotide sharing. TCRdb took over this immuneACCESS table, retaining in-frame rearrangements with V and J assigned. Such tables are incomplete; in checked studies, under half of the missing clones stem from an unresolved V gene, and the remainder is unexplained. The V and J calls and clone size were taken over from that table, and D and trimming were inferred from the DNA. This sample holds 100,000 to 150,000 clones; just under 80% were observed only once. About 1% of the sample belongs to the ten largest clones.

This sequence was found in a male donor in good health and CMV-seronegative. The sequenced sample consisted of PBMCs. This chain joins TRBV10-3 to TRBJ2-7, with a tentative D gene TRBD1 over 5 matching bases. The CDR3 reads CAITGGATYEQYF. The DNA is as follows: TGTGCCATCACAGGTGGGGCGACCTACGAGCAGTACTTC.